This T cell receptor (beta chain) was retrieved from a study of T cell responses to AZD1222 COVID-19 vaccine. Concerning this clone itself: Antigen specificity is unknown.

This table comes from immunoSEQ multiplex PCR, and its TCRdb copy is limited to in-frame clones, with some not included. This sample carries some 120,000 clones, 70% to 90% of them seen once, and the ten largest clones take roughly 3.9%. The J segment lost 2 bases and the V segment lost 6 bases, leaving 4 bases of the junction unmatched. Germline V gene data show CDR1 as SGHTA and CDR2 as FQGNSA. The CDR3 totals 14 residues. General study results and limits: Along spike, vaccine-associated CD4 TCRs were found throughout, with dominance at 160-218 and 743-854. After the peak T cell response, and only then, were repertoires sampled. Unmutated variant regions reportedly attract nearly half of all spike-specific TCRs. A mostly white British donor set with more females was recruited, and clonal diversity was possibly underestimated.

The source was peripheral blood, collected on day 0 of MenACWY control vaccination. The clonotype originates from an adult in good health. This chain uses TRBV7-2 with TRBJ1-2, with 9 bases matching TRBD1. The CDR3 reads CASSTGTGNYGYTF. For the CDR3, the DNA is TGTGCCAGCAGTACCGGGACAGGGAACTATGGCTACACCTTC.